This paragraph covers one T cell receptor (beta chain) sequence. These data come from a study of T cells in Graves' hyperthyroidism and ophthalmopathy. About the research overall: It was at initial diagnosis, before any treatment, that peripheral blood was collected.

The CDR3 regions of TCR beta were amplified from RNA transcripts. Carried out on the TCR CDR3, a first-round RT-PCR used the HTBI primer set. TCRdb reanalysed the multiplex PCR reads using MiXCR and keeps one entry per CDR3 protein. The table has 300,000 to 450,000 distinct CDR3 sequences, roughly 14% seen once. Newly diagnosed hyperthyroidism patients aged 18 to 65 years had disease lasting under 2 months. Criteria for exclusion of patients were uncontrolled infection, other autoimmune disease, pregnancy or lactation. Extraction of PBMCs used 8 to 10 ml of fresh peripheral blood. Trimming took off 6 bases at V and 1 base at J, with 16 bases between the two ends. Looked up from germline, CDR1 is DFQATT and CDR2 is SNEGSKA (reference sequence). This CDR3 has 15 amino acids.

Sequencing was performed on blood. This chain joins TRBV20-1 and TRBJ2-1; D is possibly TRBD1 or TRBD2 (5 bases each). The source is a woman aged 55-69 years with Graves' hyperthyroidism. In DNA form, the CDR3 reads TGCAGTGCCCGAGGGGAAGGGGAGTCCTACAATGAGCAGTTCTTC. It encodes CSARGEGESYNEQFF.